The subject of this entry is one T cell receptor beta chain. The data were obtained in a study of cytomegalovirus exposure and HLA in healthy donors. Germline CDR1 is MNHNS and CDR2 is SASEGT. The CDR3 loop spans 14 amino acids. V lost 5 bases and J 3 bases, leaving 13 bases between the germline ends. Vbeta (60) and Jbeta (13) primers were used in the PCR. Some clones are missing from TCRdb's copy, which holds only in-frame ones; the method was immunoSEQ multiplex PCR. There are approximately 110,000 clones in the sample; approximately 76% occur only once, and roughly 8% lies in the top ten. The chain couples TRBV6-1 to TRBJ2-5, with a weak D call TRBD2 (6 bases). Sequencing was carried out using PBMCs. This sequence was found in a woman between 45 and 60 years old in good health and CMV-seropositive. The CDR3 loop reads CASSRGAVEETQYF. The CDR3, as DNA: TGTGCCAGCAGTCGCGGGGCGGTTGAAGAGACCCAGTACTTC.